The 19 T cell receptor beta chains in this list originate from one sample, sequenced in a study of T cells expressing NK-cell markers. From its re-call of the 5' RACE reads, TCRdb lists each CDR3 protein once, without DNA. The sample includes about 460,000 distinct CDR3 sequences. Sequencing input: blood T cells: a sorted CD56 or NKG2C T cell subset, CD4+ or CD8+ T cells, or bulk PBMC T cells (not recorded which). These receptors came from a woman in her fifties or sixties in good health.

The gene calls are TRBV10-1 and TRBJ2-2; the D gene TCRdb calls, TRBD1, cannot be checked with no DNA. CDR3 length: 15 residues. Germline CDR1 and CDR2: WNHNN and SYGVQD (reference sequence). This chain's CDR3 is CASSVLRQGSGELFF.

The rearrangement uses TRBV12-3 or TRBV12-4 and TRBJ2-3; TCRdb's D call, TRBD1, is unchecked because there is no DNA. This CDR3 region has 20 residues. CDR3 protein: CASSLALDFTGTGDPDTQYF.

This chain's CDR3 is CASSLDRVAPDTQYF. The chain joins TRBV5-1 to TRBJ2-3; TCRdb indicates TRBD1, and absent DNA this call remains unverified. The CDR3 runs 15 residues. The germline V gene has CDR1 SGHRS and CDR2 YFSETQ.

This sequence joins TRBV20-1 and TRBJ2-7; with no DNA, the TCRdb D assignment of TRBD1 cannot be verified. CDR3 length: 15 amino acids. Germline CDR1 is DFQATT and CDR2 is SNEGSKA (reference sequence). CDR3 loop: CSARDRQGRPYEQYF.

The V and J genes are TRBV3-1 and TRBJ2-1; TCRdb designates TRBD2, a call that cannot be tested without DNA. Germline V gene data show CDR1 as LGHDT and CDR2 as YNNKEL (reference sequence). CDR3 length equals 15 residues. The CDR3 reads CASSQDGRLNNEQFF.

V is TRBV6-4 and J is TRBJ2-1; absent DNA, TCRdb's TRBD2 call cannot be checked. From germline, CDR1 is MRHNA and CDR2 SNTAGT. The length of the CDR3 is 18 residues. The CDR3 here is CATPEGGRTHRSYNEQFF.

The chain combines TRBV2 with TRBJ1-1; the TCRdb D gene call, TRBD1, has no DNA to confirm it. This CDR3 region has 14 residues. Germline V gives CDR1 SNHLY, CDR2 FYNNEI. The CDR3 here is CASGQGARNIEAFF.

V usage is TRBV12-3 or TRBV12-4 and J usage is TRBJ1-1. The length of the CDR3 is 16 residues. The CDR3 loop reads CASSFGLRGRRTEAFF.

This chain links TRBV27 with TRBJ2-1; as DNA is missing, the TRBD2 call by TCRdb cannot be tested. Germline CDR1 reads MNHEY; CDR2 reads SMNVEV (reference sequence). The CDR3 covers 16 residues. The CDR3 sequence is CASSLLSGRLVNEQFF.

This CDR3 is CASSRTSSSLYEQYF. The rearrangement uses TRBV12-3 or TRBV12-4 and TRBJ2-7; TCRdb selects TRBD2, and the lack of DNA leaves this call unchecked. The CDR3 contains 15 residues.

J is TRBJ2-5 and V is TRBV24-1; the TRBD1 assignment by TCRdb is unverifiable without DNA. The CDR3 loop spans 15 amino acids. Germline V gene sequence: CDR1 KGHDR, CDR2 SFDVKD. CDR3: CATSDRQGGRETQYF.

J is TRBJ1-1 and V is TRBV12-3 or TRBV12-4; TCRdb gives TRBD1 as the D gene, but with no DNA this cannot be confirmed. The CDR3 covers 14 residues. The CDR3: CASSPDRGSTEAFF.

The chain couples TRBV6-1 to TRBJ1-5; the TRBD1 assignment by TCRdb is unverifiable without DNA. The CDR3 length is 13 residues. CDR1 and CDR2 from the germline V gene are MNHNS and SASEGT. Here the CDR3 reads CASTRQLNQPQHF.

CDR3 loop: CSAAGTTVEQFF. The chain employs TRBV20-1 and TRBJ2-1; the TRBD2 assignment by TCRdb is unverifiable without DNA. The CDR3 has 12 amino acids. Germline assignment: CDR1 DFQATT and CDR2 SNEGSKA (reference sequence).

This CDR3 reads CASSDERGSETQYF. The gene calls are TRBV10-1 and TRBJ2-5; TCRdb's D call, TRBD2, is unchecked because there is no DNA. Germline loops: CDR1 WNHNN, CDR2 SYGVQD (reference sequence). The CDR3 loop spans 14 amino acids.

This chain joins TRBV2 and TRBJ2-7; the D call of TRBD2 rests on TCRdb alone, since no DNA is present to check it. The germline CDR1 and CDR2 sequences are SNHLY and FYNNEI. The CDR3 spans 14 residues. This CDR3 reads CASKKDGPSYEQYF.

The chain carries TRBV6-5 and TRBJ1-3; TCRdb selects TRBD1, and the lack of DNA leaves this call unchecked. From germline, CDR1 is MNHEY and CDR2 SVGAGI. The CDR3 consists of 13 residues. CDR3 region: CASSATGGNTIYF.

The chain has TRBV20-1 and TRBJ2-1; the D gene TCRdb calls, TRBD2, cannot be checked with no DNA. The CDR3 consists of 13 residues. Germline V lookup: CDR1 DFQATT, CDR2 SNEGSKA (reference sequence). This CDR3 is CSASLVSYNEQFF.

This chain joins TRBV5-1 and TRBJ2-1; TCRdb's D gene call, TRBD1, goes unchecked for lack of DNA. CDR1 and CDR2 from the germline V gene are SGHRS and YFSETQ. The CDR3 extends over 18 amino acids. The CDR3: CASSLVDNRYRAYNEQFF. The complete variable domain, with remaining parts taken from reference TRBV5-1 and TRBJ2-1, reads KAGVTQTPRYLIKTRGQQVTLSCSPISGHRSVSWYQQTPGQGLQFLFEYFSETQRNKGNFPGRFSGRQFSNSRSEMNVSTLELGDSALYLCASSLVDNRYRAYNEQFFGPGTRLTVL.